This T cell receptor beta chain comes out of a study of read filtering for tumor transcriptome and immune sequencing. Study in general: DNase treatment preceded whole-transcriptome library preparation. General observations from the study: Even smaller IR-seq throughput identified most shared clonotypes.

The library was built from roughly 400 ng RNA with molecular barcoded adaptors for alpha/delta and beta/gamma chains. TCRdb redid the calling of the reads with MiXCR, one entry per CDR3 protein. The data hold about 39,000 distinct CDR3 sequences, with roughly an eighth observed a single time. The CDR3 covers 13 residues. From germline, CDR1 is DFQATT and CDR2 SNEGSKA (reference sequence). With respect to this clonotype: Its antigen is as yet unknown. Since the CDR3 does not end with the conserved phenylalanine or tryptophan, this likely comes from a read error.

This TCR was recovered from a donor at least 40 years old with multiple myeloma. The sequencing input was a population of CD138-negative cells sorted from bone marrow. This chain links TRBV20-1 with TRBJ1-5, with 7 bases matching TRBD1. The J call may not be correct, given that the DNA end is closer to TRBJ2-3. As DNA, the CDR3 is TGCAGTGCGTCGACAGGGCTCAACCAGCCCCAGTATTGT. Translated: CSASTGLNQPQYC.